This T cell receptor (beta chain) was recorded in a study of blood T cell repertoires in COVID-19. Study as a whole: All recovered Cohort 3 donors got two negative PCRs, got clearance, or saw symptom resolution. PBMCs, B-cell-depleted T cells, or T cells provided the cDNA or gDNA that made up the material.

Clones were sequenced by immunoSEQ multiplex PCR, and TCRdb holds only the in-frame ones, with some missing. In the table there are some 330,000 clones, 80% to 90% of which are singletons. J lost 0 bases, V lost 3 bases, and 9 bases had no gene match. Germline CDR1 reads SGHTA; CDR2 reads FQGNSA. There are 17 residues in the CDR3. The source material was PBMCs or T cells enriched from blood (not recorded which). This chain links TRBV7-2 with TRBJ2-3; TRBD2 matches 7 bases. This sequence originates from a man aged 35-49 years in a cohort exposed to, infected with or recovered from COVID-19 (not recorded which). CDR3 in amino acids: CASSLVGGPISTDTQYF. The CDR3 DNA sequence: TGTGCCAGCAGCTTGGTGGGAGGGCCGATTAGCACAGATACGCAGTATTTT.